Included here is one TCR beta chain sequence, with context. Its antigen is unknown. This specimen belongs to a study of T cells in localized non-small cell lung cancer. Overall study results and limits: T cell clonality was highest in uninvolved adjacent lung, above tumor.

Method: immunoSEQ multiplex PCR; TCRdb's copy keeps in-frame clones and lacks some. The sample shows about 25,000 clones, about 86% of them seen only once. The source of this sequence is a male donor at least 60 years old with stage II squamous cell lung carcinoma. Sequencing used peripheral blood, obtained before any cancer treatment.

CDR3 sequence (DNA): TGTGCCAGCTACCCCGGACGGACTGTTAATGAAAAACTGTTTTTT. This codes for CASYPGRTVNEKLFF. The chain carries TRBV2 and TRBJ1-4; D uncertain. V lost 8 bases and J lost 4, with 17 bases in between. In germline, CDR1 is SNHLY, CDR2 FYNNEI. The CDR3 is 15 residues long. Variable domain in full (rest from reference TRBV2 and TRBJ1-4): EPEVTQTPSHQVTQMGQEVILRCVPISNHLYFYWYRQILGQKVEFLVSFYNNEISEKSEIFDDQFSVERPDGSNFTLKIRSTKLEDSAMYFCASYPGRTVNEKLFFGSGTQLSVL.